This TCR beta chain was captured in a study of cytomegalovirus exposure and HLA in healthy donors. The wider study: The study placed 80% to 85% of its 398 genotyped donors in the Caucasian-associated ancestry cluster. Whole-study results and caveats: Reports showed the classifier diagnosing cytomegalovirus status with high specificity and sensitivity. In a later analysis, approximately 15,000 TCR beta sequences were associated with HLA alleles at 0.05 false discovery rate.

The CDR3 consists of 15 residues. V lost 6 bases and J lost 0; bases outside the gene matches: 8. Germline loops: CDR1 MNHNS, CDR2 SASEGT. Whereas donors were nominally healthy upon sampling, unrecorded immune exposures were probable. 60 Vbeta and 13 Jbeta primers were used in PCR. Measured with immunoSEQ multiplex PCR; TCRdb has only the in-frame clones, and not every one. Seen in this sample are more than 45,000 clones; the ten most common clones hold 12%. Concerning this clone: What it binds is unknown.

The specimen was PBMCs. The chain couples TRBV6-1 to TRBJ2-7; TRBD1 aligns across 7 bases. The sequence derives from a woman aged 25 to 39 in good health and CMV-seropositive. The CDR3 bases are TGTGCCAGCAGATCTGGGACAGCCATCTCCTACGAGCAGTACTTC. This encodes CASRSGTAISYEQYF.